The 26 T cell receptor beta chains listed next were all sequenced from one sample in a study of shared clonotypes between healthy human individuals. Only in-frame clones appear in the TCRdb table, and some are missing; sequencing was by immunoSEQ multiplex PCR. The sample lists 300,000 to 400,000 clones; about 74% were seen once. The specimen sequenced was memory CD4+ T cells sorted from blood. Specified subset: CD45RA-negative fraction. The receptors originated from a man under 40 in good health.

The sample holds one count of this clone. The chain is built from TRBV7-8 and TRBJ2-1; 9 bases map to TRBD1. V lost 3 bases and J lost 4; bases outside the gene matches: 4. This CDR3 contains 15 residues. The germline V gene encodes CDR1 SGHVS and CDR2 FQNEAQ. CDR3 nucleotide sequence: TGTGCCAGCAGCTTGGGACAGGGCACTTACAATGAGCAGTTCTTC. Its protein is CASSLGQGTYNEQFF.

The rearrangement joins TRBV7-2 to TRBJ1-2, with TRBD1 as a possible D gene (5 bases). Germline V gives CDR1 SGHTA, CDR2 FQGNSA. V gave up 5 bases and J gave up 4 bases, with 11 bases separating them. This CDR3 contains 13 residues. The CDR3 loop is CASSPGTAYGYTF. The DNA of the CDR3 is TGTGCCAGCAGCCCCGGGACGGCCTATGGCTACACCTTC.

The chain employs TRBV27 and TRBJ2-1, with 10 bases lining up with TRBD2. Germline V gene lookup returns CDR1 MNHEY and CDR2 SMNVEV (reference sequence). Trimming cost V 5 bases and J 6 bases; bases outside gene matches: 7. CDR3 length: 15 residues. Here the CDR3 reads CASSLWTSGTNEQFF. CDR3 in DNA: TGTGCCAGCAGTCTTTGGACTAGCGGAACCAATGAGCAGTTCTTC.

This rearrangement joins TRBV7-7 to TRBJ2-1; 12 bases line up with TRBD2. Germline V CDR1 and CDR2: SSHAT, FNYEAQ (reference sequence). V shed 3 bases, J shed 7 bases, and the junction held 4 bases outside the gene matches. The CDR3 loop spans 15 amino acids. The CDR3 DNA is TGTGCCAGCAGCTTTGGACTAGCGGGATCGAATGAGCAGTTCTTC. Translation gives CASSFGLAGSNEQFF. Complete variable domain (other parts from reference TRBV7-7 and TRBJ2-1): GAGVSQSPRYKVTKRGQDVTLRCDPISSHATLYWYQQALGQGPEFLTYFNYEAQPDKSGLPSDRFSAERPEGSISTLTIQRTEQRDSAMYRCASSFGLAGSNEQFFGPGTRLTVL.

This clone came up a few times. The rearrangement uses TRBV5-1 and TRBJ2-5; possibly TRBD1 or TRBD2 for D (6 bases each). The CDR3 extends over 13 amino acids. The germline V and J ends were trimmed by 7 bases and 5 bases, with 15 bases remaining between them. Per the germline V gene, CDR1 is SGHRS and CDR2 is YFSETQ. CDR3 DNA sequence: TGCGCCAGCGCTCGGGGGCATAGGGAGACCCAGTACTTC. Its protein product is CASARGHRETQYF. Looking up the rest from reference TRBV5-1 and TRBJ2-5 gives the full variable domain: KAGVTQTPRYLIKTRGQQVTLSCSPISGHRSVSWYQQTPGQGLQFLFEYFSETQRNKGNFPGRFSGRQFSNSRSEMNVSTLELGDSALYLCASARGHRETQYFGPGTRLLVL.

This chain joins TRBV28 and TRBJ1-2; no definite D call. The V end was cut by 6 bases, the J end by 1 base, with 9 bases between. The CDR3 has 13 amino acids. Germline assignment: CDR1 MDHEN and CDR2 SYDVKM. The CDR3 DNA follows: TGTGCCAGCAGCCGCTGGGATAACTATGGCTACACCTTC. Translating gives CASSRWDNYGYTF.

The V call is TRBV7-2, the J call TRBJ2-5; 10 bases align to TRBD2. Germline V gives CDR1 SGHTA, CDR2 FQGNSA. This CDR3 contains 14 residues. V lost 5 bases and J lost 4; bases outside the gene matches: 4. DNA for the CDR3: TGTGCCAGCAGCGGACTAGCGGTAACAGAGACCCAGTACTTC. This gives the protein CASSGLAVTETQYF.

The table lists this clone with many counts. The chain has TRBV29-1 and TRBJ2-7, with D unclear. CDR1 SQVTM and CDR2 ANQGSEA come from the germline V gene. The length of the CDR3 is 10 residues. Trimming shortened V by 7 bases and J by 5 bases, and 9 bases separated the two germline ends. CDR3 DNA: TGCAGCGCCTGGTCAAACGAGCAGTACTTC. Translated: CSAWSNEQYF.

This clone showed up just a few times. This sequence joins TRBV10-2 and TRBJ1-1; D uncertain. The V gene lost 6 bases and the J gene lost 5 bases, with 13 bases spanning the gap. The CDR3 has 13 residues. Germline V lookup: CDR1 WSHSY, CDR2 SAAADI. CDR3 residues: CASSNSGTTEAFF. For the CDR3, the DNA is TGCGCCAGCAGCAACAGCGGAACGACTGAAGCTTTCTTT.

The chain carries TRBV7-2 and TRBJ2-4; tentatively, D is TRBD2 (5 bases). Germline assignment: CDR1 SGHTA and CDR2 FQGNSA. V dropped 9 bases and J dropped 6 bases, with 12 bases sitting between them. The CDR3 spans 12 residues. The chain's CDR3 is CASALARNIQYF. The CDR3 DNA reads TGTGCCAGTGCCCTAGCACGAAACATTCAGTACTTC. Combining the CDR3 with reference TRBV7-2 and TRBJ2-4 gives the whole variable domain GAGVSQSPSNKVTEKGKDVELRCDPISGHTALYWYRQSLGQGLEFLIYFQGNSAPDKSGLPSDRFSAERTGGSVSTLTIQRTQQEDSAVYLCASALARNIQYFGAGTRLSVL.

The chain uses TRBV29-1 and TRBJ2-1; D is possibly TRBD1 or TRBD2 (6 bases each). The germline V gene has CDR1 SQVTM and CDR2 ANQGSEA. CDR3 length: 13 residues. Trimming shortened V by 6 bases and J by 10 bases, and 19 bases separated the two germline ends. CDR3 in amino acids: CSVGSMGGREQFF. For the CDR3, the DNA is TGCAGCGTCGGTAGTATGGGGGGCAGGGAGCAGTTCTTC.

The chain uses TRBV27 and TRBJ2-3; TRBD1 might be the D (5 bases). This CDR3 contains 15 residues. CDR1 and CDR2 (germline): MNHEY, SMNVEV (reference sequence). Trimming stripped 6 bases from V and 0 bases from J, with 13 bases between. The CDR3 protein is CASRNRRTSTDTQYF. CDR3 nucleotide sequence: TGTGCCAGCAGGAACAGGCGGACAAGCACAGATACGCAGTATTTT.

The rearrangement links TRBV5-1 to TRBJ1-1; D unresolved. V lost 4 bases and J 5 bases, leaving 21 bases between the germline ends. The CDR3 sequence is 16 residues long. Looked up from germline, CDR1 is SGHRS and CDR2 is YFSETQ. The CDR3 is CASSPNVIGEGTEAFF. The CDR3 DNA reads TGCGCCAGCAGCCCGAATGTGATCGGGGAGGGTACTGAAGCTTTCTTT.

The rearrangement uses TRBV11-2 and TRBJ2-1; no definite D call. CDR3 length: 15 residues. The V end lost 1 base, the J end lost 0 bases, and 7 bases lay between the germline ends. Germline V gene lookup returns CDR1 SGHAT and CDR2 FQNNGV. The CDR3 sequence: CASSLVTVSYNEQFF. As DNA, the CDR3 is TGTGCCAGCAGCTTAGTTACGGTCTCCTACAATGAGCAGTTCTTC.

The chain carries TRBV9 and TRBJ2-1; TRBD2 aligns across 11 bases. Germline values: CDR1 SGDLS, CDR2 YYNGEE. The CDR3 runs to 21 residues. The V segment lost 4 bases and the J segment 1 base; nucleotides outside the gene matches: 19. This CDR3 is CASSFRTSGSTRVTSYNEQFF. The DNA for the CDR3 is TGTGCCAGCAGCTTCCGGACTAGCGGGTCGACTCGGGTCACTTCCTACAATGAGCAGTTCTTC.

The CDR3 sequence is CSVDGGYETQYF. The CDR3 region has the DNA TGCAGCGTTGATGGCGGTTACGAGACCCAGTACTTC. V is TRBV29-1 and J is TRBJ2-5; no reliable D call. Trimming shortened V by 3 bases and J by 5 bases, and 10 bases separated the two germline ends. Germline V CDR1 and CDR2: SQVTM, ANQGSEA. The CDR3 contains 12 residues.

This clone has just one count. The chain carries TRBV18 and TRBJ1-1; 9 bases align to TRBD1. This CDR3 has 17 residues. The germline CDR1 and CDR2 sequences are KGHSH and LQKENI. After removal of 3 bases from V and 4 bases from J, the junction contained 12 bases not matched to a gene. CDR3 protein: CASSPNARGQGATEAFF. CDR3 bases: TGTGCCAGCTCACCCAACGCTAGGGGACAGGGTGCCACTGAAGCTTTCTTT.

This rearrangement joins TRBV7-9 to TRBJ1-2; no reliable D call. CDR1 and CDR2 from the germline V gene are SEHNR and FQNEAQ (reference sequence). There are 12 residues in the CDR3. The V end was cut by 1 base, the J end by 4 bases, with 4 bases between. CDR3 residues: CASSLGIYGYTF. In nucleotides, the CDR3 is TGTGCCAGCAGCTTAGGGATCTATGGCTACACCTTC.

The chain links TRBV5-1 to TRBJ2-1, with a tentative D call TRBD2 (6 bases). The CDR3 is 12 amino acids. The germline gives CDR1 SGHRS, CDR2 YFSETQ. Trimming removed 4 bases from V and 8 bases from J, with 10 bases in between. The CDR3 region is CASSLGSHEQFF. For the CDR3, the DNA is TGCGCCAGCAGCCTCGGGAGTCATGAGCAGTTCTTC.

The genes are TRBV10-3 and TRBJ2-3; D perhaps matches TRBD2 (6 bases). This CDR3 has 15 amino acids. With 10 bases removed from V and 4 bases from J, the gap between germline ends came to 21 bases. Germline V gene lookup returns CDR1 ENHRY and CDR2 SYGVKD. The CDR3 spells CATTETGGVADTQYF. The CDR3 nucleotides read TGTGCCACCACAGAGACGGGCGGGGTCGCAGATACGCAGTATTTT.

The gene calls are TRBV4-3 and TRBJ2-2, with TRBD1 matching 9 bases. V was clipped by 3 bases and J by 10 bases; unmatched bases: 21. Germline V lookup: CDR1 LGHNA, CDR2 YSLEER. This CDR3 has 19 amino acids. In DNA, the CDR3 is TGCGCCAGCAGCCAGTTAGTGTTCGGACAGGGGAATGACCCCGAGGAGCTGTTTTTT. Protein product: CASSQLVFGQGNDPEELFF.

The chain employs TRBV5-1 and TRBJ1-2; D might be TRBD1 (6 bases). Per the germline V gene, CDR1 is SGHRS and CDR2 is YFSETQ. The CDR3 length is 15 residues. V gave up 2 bases and J gave up 5 bases, with 16 bases separating them. The CDR3 spells CASSLGRGRSYGYTF. In DNA, the CDR3 is TGCGCCAGCAGCTTAGGCAGGGGTCGAAGTTATGGCTACACCTTC.

The genes are TRBV4-1 and TRBJ2-2, with 7 positions matching TRBD1. The CDR3 runs to 15 residues. V was pared by 3 bases and J by 1 base, with 2 bases of the junction left unmatched. CDR1 and CDR2 from the germline V gene are MGHRA and YSYEKL. The CDR3 sequence: CASSQWTGNTGELFF. The CDR3 DNA reads TGCGCCAGCAGCCAGTGGACAGGGAACACCGGGGAGCTGTTTTTT.

This clone was counted only a few times. Other DNA sequences in this sample translate to the same CDR3. The chain links TRBV28 to TRBJ2-7; 13 nucleotides line up with TRBD2. Trimming removed 5 bases from V and 3 bases from J; junction bases left unmatched: 1. CDR3 length: 14 residues. The germline gives CDR1 MDHEN, CDR2 SYDVKM. The CDR3 is CASSRTSGSYEQYF. DNA of the CDR3: TGTGCCAGCAGTAGGACTAGCGGGAGCTACGAGCAGTACTTC.

The V and J genes are TRBV29-1 and TRBJ2-2; tentative D call: TRBD1 (6 bases). Germline CDR1 is SQVTM and CDR2 is ANQGSEA. This CDR3 contains 15 residues. Trimming stripped 4 bases from V and 4 bases from J, with 16 bases between. The CDR3 spells CSVVGGSFITGELFF. The DNA of the CDR3 is TGCAGCGTTGTTGGGGGCAGCTTTATCACCGGGGAGCTGTTTTTT.

The rearrangement uses TRBV6-5 and TRBJ2-3; D not resolved. From germline, CDR1 is MNHEY and CDR2 SVGAGI. This CDR3 is built from 14 residues. Trimming took off 6 bases at V and 1 base at J, with 11 bases between the two ends. The CDR3 here is CASRRILGTDTQYF. The CDR3 DNA reads as TGTGCCAGCAGGAGAATTCTTGGCACAGATACGCAGTATTTT.